A single sample gave rise to the 29 T cell receptor beta chains below, sequenced in a study of T cell responses to AZD1222 COVID-19 vaccine (dated by TCRdb to 2020 to 2023). Libraries came from the immunoSEQ multiplex PCR assay. Entries here come from immuneACCESS through TCRdb and include only in-frame sequences with V and J called. Some clones fail to appear in such tables; in the studies checked, an unresolved V gene covers under half of the shortfall, and the cause of the remainder is unknown. Present in this sample are 99,000 or so clones, 70% to 90% of which were seen just once. Around 2.5% of the sample is taken by the ten largest. This specimen's time point label, interpreted: baseline before first vaccination. The starting material was peripheral blood, obtained on day 0 of AZD1222 vaccination. These receptors all come from an adult in good health.

The chain is built from TRBV11-1 and TRBJ1-1, with D possibly being TRBD1 (5 bases). The germline V gene encodes CDR1 SGHAT and CDR2 FQDESV (reference sequence). CDR3 length: 13 residues. Trimming pared 5 bases from V and 10 bases from J, leaving 17 bases between. CDR3 loop: CASSPQESLGAFF. The CDR3 DNA sequence: TGTGCCAGCAGCCCACAGGAGAGCCTTGGAGCTTTCTTT.

The rearrangement links TRBV28 to TRBJ1-5; 12 bases agree with TRBD1. Germline V gives CDR1 MDHEN, CDR2 SYDVKM. V shed 7 bases and J 6 bases; nucleotides not matched to a gene: 4. CDR3 length equals 14 residues. CDR3 in DNA: TGTGCCAGCACTGGGACAGGGGGCTTTCAGCCCCAGCATTTT. This sequence encodes CASTGTGGFQPQHF.

The sample holds one count of this clone. This chain connects TRBV5-1 to TRBJ1-3; D uncertain. The V end was cut by 0 bases, the J end by 3 bases, with 7 bases between. Germline V gene data show CDR1 as SGHRS and CDR2 as YFSETQ. This CDR3 is 14 amino acids long. CDR3 DNA sequence: TGCGCCAGCAGCTTGGATGGGCATGGAAACACCATATATTTT. This sequence encodes CASSLDGHGNTIYF.

The chain uses TRBV5-1 and TRBJ1-2, with 11 positions matching TRBD1. V was pared by 3 bases and J by 6 bases, with 10 bases of the junction left unmatched. Germline CDR1 reads SGHRS; CDR2 reads YFSETQ. The CDR3 runs 16 residues. The CDR3 nucleotides read TGCGCCAGCAGCTCACAAGGGACAGGGGGGCTCCATGGCTACACCTTC. As protein: CASSSQGTGGLHGYTF.

This clone occurred a few times. This chain links TRBV27 with TRBJ1-6, with D hard to call. The CDR3 runs to 14 residues. V was trimmed by 5 bases and J by 2 bases, leaving 7 bases between them. CDR1 is MNHEY, CDR2 SMNVEV, per germline (reference sequence). This CDR3 reads CASSEDTYNSPLHF. Written as DNA, the CDR3 is TGTGCCAGCAGTGAAGACACCTATAATTCACCCCTCCACTTT.

V gene TRBV6-5 combines with J gene TRBJ1-5; tentatively, D is TRBD1 (6 bases). The V and J ends lost 6 bases and 1 base respectively, with 10 bases between them. The V gene's germline CDR1 is MNHEY and CDR2 SVGAGI. CDR3 length equals 14 residues. The CDR3 nucleotides read TGTGCCAGCAGCAGAGACAGGAGCAATCAGCCCCAGCATTTT. It encodes CASSRDRSNQPQHF.

This chain uses TRBV2 with TRBJ1-5; 8 bases are a match to TRBD1. CDR1 is SNHLY, CDR2 FYNNEI, per germline. Trimming cost V 4 bases and J 7 bases; bases outside gene matches: 3. The CDR3 length is 13 residues. The DNA of the CDR3 is TGTGCCAGCAGTGGGACAGGGCAGCAGCCCCAGCATTTT. It translates to CASSGTGQQPQHF.

This clone was detected once. This chain connects TRBV14 to TRBJ1-6; D remains unclear. Germline V lookup: CDR1 SGHDN, CDR2 FVKESK. There are 15 residues in the CDR3. Trimming left V 3 bases short and J 3 bases short, with 9 bases between. This CDR3 reads CASSHGLFYNSPLHF. CDR3 nucleotide sequence: TGTGCCAGCAGCCACGGGCTATTCTATAATTCACCCCTCCACTTT.

Concerning this clone itself: Different DNA sequences within this sample yield the same CDR3. This chain links TRBV7-2 with TRBJ1-1; D gene uncertain. CDR1 is SGHTA, CDR2 FQGNSA, per germline. The CDR3 is 13 amino acids. With 1 base removed from V and 1 base from J, the gap between germline ends came to 4 bases. CDR3 loop: CASSLGRNTEAFF. The CDR3 DNA sequence: TGTGCCAGCAGCTTAGGCAGGAACACTGAAGCTTTCTTT.

This chain uses TRBV5-4 with TRBJ2-2; unclear D gene. Looked up from germline, CDR1 is SGHNT and CDR2 is YYREEE (reference sequence). The CDR3 has 15 residues. V lost 3 bases and J lost 0, with 9 bases in between. The CDR3 reads CASSSLTANTGELFF. CDR3 in DNA: TGTGCCAGCAGCTCGCTAACGGCGAACACCGGGGAGCTGTTTTTT.

The chain uses TRBV7-6 and TRBJ1-1, with TRBD1 as a possible D gene (5 bases). Per germline, CDR1 SGHVS and CDR2 FNYEAQ. With 1 base removed from V and 1 base from J, the gap between germline ends came to 10 bases. The CDR3 contains 15 residues. CDR3 in DNA: TGTGCCAGCAGCTTAGTGGGGCAGACGAACACTGAAGCTTTCTTT. Residues: CASSLVGQTNTEAFF. Combining the CDR3 with reference TRBV7-6 and TRBJ1-1 gives the whole variable domain GAGVSQSPRYKVTKRGQDVALRCDPISGHVSLYWYRQALGQGPEFLTYFNYEAQQDKSGLPNDRFSAERPEGSISTLTIQRTEQRDSAMYRCASSLVGQTNTEAFFGQGTRLTVV.

The chain recombines TRBV7-9 with TRBJ2-1; D may match TRBD1 or TRBD2 (6 bases each). CDR1 and CDR2 (germline): SEHNR, FQNEAQ (reference sequence). The V end was cut by 4 bases, the J end by 8 bases, with 15 bases between. The CDR3 has 14 amino acids. CDR3 protein: CASSSVTGADEQFF. The CDR3 coding sequence is TGTGCCAGCAGCTCAGTTACGGGGGCGGATGAGCAGTTCTTC.

This chain joins TRBV7-2 and TRBJ2-7; 10 nucleotides match TRBD1. The junction had 6 bases not matched to a gene; V was cut back by 5 bases and J by 5 bases. This CDR3 contains 14 residues. Germline V CDR1 and CDR2: SGHTA, FQGNSA. The CDR3 sequence: CASSTGTGVHEQYF. CDR3 nucleotides: TGTGCCAGCAGCACCGGGACAGGGGTTCACGAGCAGTACTTC.

CDR3 bases: TGCGCCAGCAGCCCATTGGTCAACACTGAAGCTTTCTTT. Protein: CASSPLVNTEAFF. The chain uses TRBV4-1 and TRBJ1-1; D call uncertain. The CDR3 covers 13 residues. Germline values: CDR1 MGHRA, CDR2 YSYEKL. V shed 4 bases and J shed 2 bases, with 8 bases lying between them.

The DNA for the CDR3 is TGCGCCAGCAGTGGGGTCTGGCGGAAGGCCTACGAGCAGTACTTC. It yields the protein CASSGVWRKAYEQYF. The gene calls are TRBV10-2 and TRBJ2-7; no definite D call. This CDR3 is 15 amino acids long. V lost 4 bases and J 2 bases, leaving 15 bases between the germline ends. Germline V gene sequence: CDR1 WSHSY, CDR2 SAAADI.

V and J are TRBV9 and TRBJ2-5; perhaps TRBD1 as D (6 bases). The CDR3 length is 15 residues. CDR1 and CDR2 from the germline V gene are SGDLS and YYNGEE. The germline V and J ends were trimmed by 3 bases and 3 bases, with 15 bases remaining between them. Here the CDR3 reads CASSAPGTREETQYF. Here the CDR3 DNA reads TGTGCCAGCAGCGCTCCCGGGACACGAGAAGAGACCCAGTACTTC.

The sample holds one count of this clone. This chain connects TRBV4-3 to TRBJ2-6; D remains unclear. The CDR3 has 19 amino acids. The germline CDR1 and CDR2 sequences are LGHNA and YSLEER. V lost 2 bases to trimming and J lost 0 bases, with 17 bases between them. This CDR3 reads CASSQQGIGRHSGANVLTF. The DNA of the CDR3 is TGCGCCAGCAGCCAACAAGGCATTGGCAGACACTCTGGGGCCAACGTCCTGACTTTC.

The V call is TRBV19, the J call TRBJ2-3; 10 bases fit TRBD2. The CDR3 is made up of 15 amino acids. Per germline, CDR1 LNHDA and CDR2 SQIVND (reference sequence). V shed 8 bases and J 6 bases; nucleotides not matched to a gene: 11. CDR3: CASRTSGLLADTQYF. CDR3 bases: TGTGCCAGTCGGACTAGCGGTCTATTAGCCGATACGCAGTATTTT.

The chain carries TRBV2 and TRBJ2-4; D may correspond to TRBD1 or TRBD2 (5 bases each). From germline, CDR1 is SNHLY and CDR2 FYNNEI. CDR3 length equals 16 residues. V lost 0 bases and J lost 7, with 16 bases in between. As DNA, the CDR3 is TGTGCCAGCAGTGAAGCGGGGGACCCGACTCTGAACATTCAGTACTTC. Its protein product is CASSEAGDPTLNIQYF.

V usage is TRBV28 and J usage is TRBJ1-2; D ambiguous. Looked up from germline, CDR1 is MDHEN and CDR2 is SYDVKM. CDR3 length: 16 residues. Trimming cost V 6 bases and J 0 bases, with 17 bases left between them. CDR3 region: CASSVYTADTNYGYTF. For the CDR3, the DNA is TGTGCCAGCAGCGTCTATACGGCGGATACTAACTATGGCTACACCTTC.

The gene calls are TRBV2 and TRBJ1-1; tentatively, D is TRBD1 (5 bases). Trimming shortened V by 5 bases and J by 0 bases, and 22 bases separated the two germline ends. The CDR3 length is 18 residues. The germline V gene has CDR1 SNHLY and CDR2 FYNNEI. This CDR3 reads CASSTTRDGAALNTEAFF. CDR3 nucleotides: TGTGCCAGCAGTACCACCCGGGACGGGGCGGCGTTGAACACTGAAGCTTTCTTT. Filled out from reference TRBV2 and TRBJ1-1, the complete variable domain reads EPEVTQTPSHQVTQMGQEVILRCVPISNHLYFYWYRQILGQKVEFLVSFYNNEISEKSEIFDDQFSVERPDGSNFTLKIRSTKLEDSAMYFCASSTTRDGAALNTEAFFGQGTRLTVV.

The chain is built from TRBV27 and TRBJ1-2; tentatively, D is TRBD1 (6 bases). CDR3 length: 15 residues. V was pared by 2 bases and J by 6 bases, with 16 bases between. Germline V gene sequence: CDR1 MNHEY, CDR2 SMNVEV (reference sequence). In DNA, the CDR3 is TGTGCCAGCAGTTTAAGTGGCGGGGGCCGCGATGGCTACACCTTC. This encodes CASSLSGGGRDGYTF.

This clone showed up just once. The V gene is TRBV24-1, the J gene TRBJ1-2; tentatively, D is TRBD1 (5 bases). From germline, CDR1 is KGHDR and CDR2 SFDVKD. V shed 7 bases and J shed 8 bases, with 13 bases lying between them. The CDR3 contains 12 residues. The CDR3 coding sequence is TGTGCCACCAGGGACAAAAGGGGCGGCTACACCTTC. As protein: CATRDKRGGYTF.

The J gene is TRBJ1-4, the V gene TRBV11-3; D is undetermined. The ends were cut back, 10 bases at V and 0 bases at J, with 12 bases in the middle. Germline CDR1 and CDR2: SGHNT and YENEEA. The CDR3 sequence is 14 residues long. CDR3 residues: CATQASATNEKLFF. The CDR3 DNA reads as TGTGCCACGCAGGCCTCTGCAACTAATGAAAAACTGTTTTTT.

The CDR3 loop is CASSPFSTLMGGNTIYF. DNA of the CDR3: TGTGCCAGCTCACCTTTCTCCACGTTAATGGGCGGAAACACCATATATTTT. The genes are TRBV18 and TRBJ1-3; no clear D gene. V lost 3 bases, J lost 4 bases, and 19 bases lay in between. The CDR3 covers 17 residues. Germline V lookup: CDR1 KGHSH, CDR2 LQKENI.

This chain links TRBV5-1 with TRBJ1-4; D unclear. The germline CDR1 and CDR2 sequences are SGHRS and YFSETQ. The CDR3 totals 16 residues. V was clipped by 4 bases and J by 0 bases, with 13 bases between them. The CDR3 DNA follows: TGCGCCAGCAGCCACGGGATGAAGACAACTAATGAAAAACTGTTTTTT. This codes for CASSHGMKTTNEKLFF.

V usage is TRBV6-2 or TRBV6-3 and J usage is TRBJ2-7; weak D call: TRBD2 (6 bases). Deletions cut 6 bases from V and 0 bases from J, with 12 bases between. Germline CDR1 MNHEY, CDR2 SVGEGT. This CDR3 region has 14 residues. The CDR3 spells CASSNGGHSYEQYF. As DNA, the CDR3 is TGTGCCAGCAGCAACGGGGGTCACTCCTACGAGCAGTACTTC.

The chain combines TRBV28 with TRBJ1-2; D may be TRBD1 (5 bases). The ends were cut back, 4 bases at V and 0 bases at J, with 15 bases in the middle. Germline V gene sequence: CDR1 MDHEN, CDR2 SYDVKM. This CDR3 comprises 16 residues. CDR3 loop: CASSSFTDTANYGYTF. Here the CDR3 DNA reads TGTGCCAGCAGTTCATTTACGGACACCGCTAACTATGGCTACACCTTC.

CDR3 loop: CASSQGISGGASYEQFF. CDR3 in DNA: TGTGCCAGCAGCCAAGGTATCAGCGGGGGGGCAAGTTATGAGCAGTTCTTC. The rearrangement links TRBV3-1 (or the pseudogene TRBV3-2) to TRBJ2-1, with 10 bases that match TRBD2. The junction had 11 bases not matched to a gene; V was cut back by 1 base and J by 8 bases. CDR3 length: 17 residues. Germline values: CDR1 LGHDT, CDR2 YNNKEL (reference sequence).